This is a list of T cell receptor beta chains from one sample in a study of T cells in Graves' hyperthyroidism and ophthalmopathy. TCRdb re-called the multiplex PCR reads with MiXCR, one entry per CDR3 protein. The sample holds fewer than 600,000 distinct CDR3 sequences; approximately 15% are singletons and the top ten take about 17%. The sample consisted of blood. These receptor sequences come from a woman in her late teens or twenties with Graves' hyperthyroidism. Both conserved end residues are part of each CDR3. A D gene is named only where the DNA matches it firmly. Size is stated for part of the rows, as once, few or many counts, or as a class when the clone is expanded.

v_call	d_call	j_call	clone_size	cdr3_nt	cdr3_aa
TRBV20-1	TRBD1	TRBJ1-2	few	TGCAGTGCAGGTTCCCCCAGACAGGGGGACTATGGCTACACCTTC	CSAGSPRQGDYGYTF
TRBV6-5	TRBD2	TRBJ2-7	few	TGTGCCAGCAGTTACCCTGGGACTAGCGGGGAGGACGAGCAGTACTTC	CASSYPGTSGEDEQYF
TRBV5-1	.	TRBJ2-5	.	TGCGCCAGCAGCTTGCCCTTACGGGAGACCCAGTACTTC	CASSLPLRETQYF
TRBV6-1	TRBD1	TRBJ1-1	many	TGTGCCAGCAGTGCCGTCAGGGGGATAGCTTTCTTT	CASSAVRGIAFF
TRBV20-1	TRBD1	TRBJ2-5	many	TGCAGTGCTACATTACAGGGGGCCAGGCAAGAGACCCAGTACTTC	CSATLQGARQETQYF
TRBV20-1	.	TRBJ2-1	many	TGCAGTGCTAGGGAGTCGGGTACAGGGCATGAGCAGTTCTTC	CSARESGTGHEQFF
TRBV20-1	TRBD2	TRBJ2-7	.	TGCAGTGCTAGGCCGGGACTAGCGGGAGGCGAGCAGTACTTC	CSARPGLAGGEQYF
TRBV19	.	TRBJ1-5	.	TGTGCCAGTAGTATGCGAGCAGCTTATAGCAATCAGCCCCAGCATTTT	CASSMRAAYSNQPQHF
TRBV2	TRBD2	TRBJ2-2	.	TGTGCGAGCAGTGACGGGAGGGGGACCGGGGAGCTGCTTTTT	CASSDGRGTGELLF
TRBV11-1	.	TRBJ2-3	.	TGTGTCAGCAGCCGATTGAGGGGCACAGATACGCAGTATTTT	CVSSRLRGTDTQYF
TRBV29-1	.	TRBJ2-7	.	TGCAGCGTTGGGAGGGGCGGGAACGAGCAGTACTTC	CSVGRGGNEQYF
TRBV27	TRBD1	TRBJ1-1	.	TGTGCCAGCAGGACAGGGGTTACTGAAGCTTTCTTT	CASRTGVTEAFF
TRBV11-2	.	TRBJ2-1	many	TGTGCCAGCAGTCCAACAGGGGCGGGGTACAATGAGCAGTTCTTC	CASSPTGAGYNEQFF
TRBV7-9	TRBD2	TRBJ2-1	once	TGTGCCAGTAGCCGGAGGGAGGGGCGTGAGCAGTTCTTC	CASSRREGREQFF
TRBV6-2/TRBV6-3	TRBD2	TRBJ2-5	.	TGTGCCAGCAGGGAACTAGCGGGGATCCAAGAGACCCAGTACTTC	CASRELAGIQETQYF
TRBV5-1	.	TRBJ2-2	many	TGCGCCAGCAGCACAGGCGGGGACACCGGGGAGCTGTTTTTT	CASSTGGDTGELFF
TRBV7-3	TRBD2	TRBJ2-1	.	TGTGCCAGCAGCGGAGCGGGAGACGGGTACAATGAGCAGTTCTTC	CASSGAGDGYNEQFF
TRBV11-1	TRBD2	TRBJ2-1	.	TGTGCCAGCAGAGACCCAAGCGGGGTTGAGCAGTTCTTC	CASRDPSGVEQFF
TRBV18	TRBD2	TRBJ2-1	few	TGTGCCAGCTCACCTTCCGGGACTAGCGCCTACAATGAGCAGTTCTTC	CASSPSGTSAYNEQFF
TRBV25-1	.	TRBJ2-6	.	TGTGCCAGCAGTGATGAGACTAGTCTACCTTCTGGGACCAACGTCCTGACTTTC	CASSDETSLPSGTNVLTF
TRBV12-3/TRBV12-4	TRBD2	TRBJ2-1	many	TGTGCCAGCAGTAGGCTAGCGGGAGTACGCGACAATGAGCAGTTCTTC	CASSRLAGVRDNEQFF
TRBV20-1	.	TRBJ2-4	.	TGCAGTGCAATGCGGTTAGCCAAAAACATTCAGTACTTC	CSAMRLAKNIQYF
TRBV3-1	TRBD2	TRBJ2-1	many	TGTGCCAGCAGCTCAAGGACTAGCGGCAATGAGCAGTTCTTC	CASSSRTSGNEQFF
TRBV6-5	TRBD2	TRBJ2-3	many	TGTGCCAGCAGTTACTCGGTCCGGGGGGAGCGGGCCGCCACAGATACGCAGTATTTT	CASSYSVRGERAATDTQYF
TRBV20-1	.	TRBJ2-7	many	TGCAGTGCGAGCTCGGACAACTACGAGCAGTACTTC	CSASSDNYEQYF
TRBV19	.	TRBJ2-1	few	TGTGCCAGTAGTATTCGCGGACTCTCCTACAATGAGCAGTTCTTC	CASSIRGLSYNEQFF
TRBV29-1	.	TRBJ2-1	few	TGCAGCGTTGTAGTGGGAGGATCTGGTGAGCAGTTCTTC	CSVVVGGSGEQFF
TRBV12-3/TRBV12-4	.	TRBJ1-2	many	TGTGCCAGCAGACTCGGCGGGGGCGTATACTACACCTTC	CASRLGGGVYYTF
TRBV29-1	.	TRBJ1-1	.	TGCAGCCTCCTCGGAAACATGAACACTGAAGCTTTCTTT	CSLLGNMNTEAFF
TRBV6-2/TRBV6-3	TRBD2	TRBJ2-5	many	TGTGCCAGCAGTTACTGGCTAGCGGGAGGCCAAGAGACCCAGTACTTC	CASSYWLAGGQETQYF
TRBV7-8	.	TRBJ1-5	.	TGTGCCAGCAGCTTAGAGGGGCGGGTAAATCAGCCCCAGCATTTT	CASSLEGRVNQPQHF
TRBV15	TRBD1	TRBJ1-2	many	TGTGCCACCAGCAGAGATCGGACAGGGAATGGCTACACCTTC	CATSRDRTGNGYTF
TRBV11-2	TRBD1	TRBJ2-7	many	TGTGCCAGCAGCTTAGATTTAGGACAGGTATCCTACGAGCAGTACTTC	CASSLDLGQVSYEQYF
TRBV27	TRBD2	TRBJ2-3	many	TGTGCCAGCAGAATCAGGCCGGGAGGTCTCACCTTTAGCACAGATACGCAGTATTTT	CASRIRPGGLTFSTDTQYF
TRBV4-2	.	TRBJ2-7	.	TGTGCCAGCAGCCCGGGGACGGGGGAGGGGGCGTACGAGCAGTACTTC	CASSPGTGEGAYEQYF
TRBV6-2/TRBV6-3	TRBD2	TRBJ2-1	.	TGTGCCAGCAGTAGGGGACTAGCGCAGGGCAATGAGCAGTTCTTC	CASSRGLAQGNEQFF
TRBV11-1	TRBD2	TRBJ2-3	once	TGTGCCAGCAGTTTAAGCCCCAGGACTAGCGGGAGTCGGACAGATACGCAGTATTTT	CASSLSPRTSGSRTDTQYF
TRBV6-1	TRBD1	TRBJ1-5	.	TGTGCCAGCAGTGAAGGTGACAGGGTTCCGCCCCAGCATTTT	CASSEGDRVPPQHF
TRBV9	TRBD1	TRBJ1-2	.	TGTGCCAGCCGTCCCGGGACAGGGGCAGGGGACTATGGCTACACCTTC	CASRPGTGAGDYGYTF
TRBV5-4	TRBD1	TRBJ1-3	.	TGTGCCAGCAGTTATCAGGGGGCAGAAGGAAACACCATATATTTT	CASSYQGAEGNTIYF
TRBV7-9	.	TRBJ2-3	many	TGTGCCAGCAGGCTCTCAGGGGATACGCAGTATTTT	CASRLSGDTQYF
TRBV7-3	.	TRBJ2-2	.	TGTGCCAGCAGCTTAGACGTAAACACCGGGGAGCTGTTTTTT	CASSLDVNTGELFF
TRBV11-1	.	TRBJ2-1	many	TGTGCCAGCAGCTCTAATTACGACTACAATGAGCAGTTCTTC	CASSSNYDYNEQFF
TRBV7-6	TRBD1	TRBJ1-1	.	TGTGCCAGCAGTCTAGAAGCCGGGACAGGGGGTAGGGGGAACACTGAAGCTTTCTTT	CASSLEAGTGGRGNTEAFF
TRBV20-1	.	TRBJ2-7	many	TGCAGTGCTAGACCCCCCAAAAATTACGAGCAGTACTTC	CSARPPKNYEQYF
TRBV20-1	TRBD2	TRBJ2-3	many	TGCAGTGCAGACGGCCGTCTAGCGGGCCAGGGGAGGACAGATACGCAGTATTTT	CSADGRLAGQGRTDTQYF
TRBV27	.	TRBJ1-2	many	TGTGCCAGCAGTTTCGGGCAGGGCGTCAGCTACACCTTC	CASSFGQGVSYTF
TRBV5-1	.	TRBJ1-1	many	TGCGCCAGCAGAGTGGCGAACACTGAAGCTTTCTTT	CASRVANTEAFF
TRBV7-3	.	TRBJ2-1	many	TGTGCCAGCAGTTCAGCGCCGAGCTCCTACAATGAGCAGTTCTTC	CASSSAPSSYNEQFF
TRBV7-8	.	TRBJ2-7	many	TGTGCCAGCAGTTCCAGGCAGGGAAGGGCCCCCTACGAGCAGTACTTC	CASSSRQGRAPYEQYF
TRBV19	.	TRBJ1-1	many	TGTGCCAGTAGTATATCACAGGCAAACACTGAAGCTTTCTTT	CASSISQANTEAFF
TRBV27	TRBD1	TRBJ1-5	many	TGTGCCAGCAGGGCACCGGGACAGGGGCATCAGCCCCAGCATTTT	CASRAPGQGHQPQHF
TRBV6-1	.	TRBJ1-1	many	TGTGCCAGCAGTGAAGATGTCAACACTGAAGCTTTCTTT	CASSEDVNTEAFF
TRBV30	.	TRBJ1-1	.	TGTGCCTGGAGTGGTAGGCGAGCTTTCTTT	CAWSGRRAFF
TRBV6-1	TRBD2	TRBJ2-7	many	TGTGCCACCCACCCCCCCATAGCGGGTATCCTCTACGAGCAGTACTTC	CATHPPIAGILYEQYF